The 24 T cell receptor beta chains below were found in one sample sequenced in a study of post-analysis software for immune sequencing data (dated by TCRdb to between 2014 and 2017). What the work shows at the level of the full study, not this receptor alone: Significantly higher frequencies in patients than in controls were found for five or six TRBV segments, including TRBV5-6, TRBV5-1 and TRBV20-1.

Antigens for these TCRs are unknown. The library was generated by PCR. For sequencing, an Illumina HiSeq 2500 was employed. Unique molecular identifiers were incorporated into TCR beta cDNA libraries to reduce PCR and sequencing biases. TCRdb passed the public sequencing reads through fastp at Q25 and MiXCR, retaining productive beta sequences. Rows matching on CDR3 protein sequence are summarized as one entry with the most common DNA and genes. The sample yields a few hundred thousand distinct CDR3 sequences; roughly 34% were counted once. The top ten constitute about 5.6% of the sample. The specimen was blood. The receptors here all came from a girl aged 2-17 years with multiple sclerosis.

V and J are TRBV5-1 and TRBJ2-5, with a possible D match to TRBD1 (6 bases). The CDR3 is made up of 15 amino acids. Per the germline V gene, CDR1 is SGHRS and CDR2 is YFSETQ. V dropped 8 bases and J dropped 0 bases, with 17 bases sitting between them. CDR3 sequence reads: CASGKDSANQETQYF. CDR3 sequence (DNA): TGCGCCAGTGGGAAGGACAGCGCCAACCAAGAGACCCAGTACTTC.

The chain combines TRBV29-1 with TRBJ1-2; TRBD1 matches at 8 bases. Looked up from germline, CDR1 is SQVTM and CDR2 is ANQGSEA. The CDR3 sequence is 13 residues long. The trim removed 6 bases at V and 7 bases at J, leaving 10 bases unmatched. For the CDR3, the DNA is TGCAGCGTCAGCCCGACAGGGGTGGCTGGCTACACCTTC. It specifies CSVSPTGVAGYTF.

This clonotype was detected a few times. This chain connects TRBV5-1 to TRBJ2-7, with D perhaps matching TRBD1 (6 bases). The assigned J gene may be wrong: the sequence end matches TRBJ2-5 better. Germline V gene data show CDR1 as SGHRS and CDR2 as YFSETQ. This CDR3 comprises 14 residues. CDR3 DNA: TGCGCCAGCAGCCGTCACAGGGCTCAAGAGACCCAGTACTTC. Encoded protein: CASSRHRAQETQYF.

The genes are TRBV10-3 and TRBJ2-3; 8 bases match TRBD1. The CDR3 is made up of 17 amino acids. V shed 2 bases, J shed 3 bases, and the junction held 10 bases outside the gene matches. CDR1 and CDR2 (germline): ENHRY, SYGVKD. CDR3 sequence: CAISEPGQGLATDTQYF. The DNA for the CDR3 is TGTGCCATCAGTGAGCCAGGACAGGGTTTAGCTACAGATACGCAGTATTTT.

CDR3 bases: TGTGCCAGCAGCTTAGGCCGGACACCCCAAGAGGCCCAGTACTTC. Protein: CASSLGRTPQEAQYF. The chain carries TRBV7-9 and TRBJ2-7; weak D call: TRBD1 (5 bases). CDR1 and CDR2 (germline): SEHNR, FQNEAQ (reference sequence). CDR3 size: 15 residues. V lost 1 base and J lost 10, with 20 bases in between.

This clonotype showed up many times. The chain links TRBV12-3 or TRBV12-4 to TRBJ2-5; TRBD1 matches 8 bases. This CDR3 has 14 amino acids. V shed 3 bases and J 1 base; nucleotides not matched to a gene: 1. The CDR3 coding sequence is TGTGCCAGCAGTTTGACAGGGGCCCAAGAGACCCAGTACTTC. Translated, it gives CASSLTGAQETQYF.

This sequence joins TRBV5-8 and TRBJ2-2, with D possibly TRBD2 on 5 matching bases. This CDR3 is built from 17 residues. CDR1 SGHTS and CDR2 YDEGEE come from the germline V gene. Trimming removed 0 bases at V and 2 bases at J, with 14 bases between. In DNA, the CDR3 is TGTGCCAGCAGCTTGGGGTCAGGAGGAGTTAACACCGGGGAGCTGTTTTTT. As protein: CASSLGSGGVNTGELFF.

The CDR3 loop reads CASSGGTGLQNSPLHF. The CDR3 DNA sequence: TGCGCCAGCAGTGGCGGTACGGGACTGCAGAATTCACCCCTCCACTTT. J is TRBJ1-6 and V is TRBV5-1, with D tentatively TRBD1 (5 bases). This CDR3 contains 16 residues. Per germline, CDR1 SGHRS and CDR2 YFSETQ. Trimming left V 5 bases short and J 7 bases short, with 19 bases between.

CDR3 bases: TGTGCCAGCAGCCTCTGGACTAGCGCAAGCACAGATACGCAGTATTTT. Amino acids: CASSLWTSASTDTQYF. V and J are TRBV12-3 or TRBV12-4 and TRBJ2-3; TRBD2 matches 9 bases. The CDR3 is 16 amino acids. The trim removed 6 bases at V and 0 bases at J, leaving 7 bases unmatched.

The chain combines TRBV20-1 with TRBJ2-1, with D possibly matching TRBD2 (6 bases). V lost 4 bases and J lost 5, with 18 bases in between. The length of the CDR3 is 15 residues. From germline, CDR1 is DFQATT and CDR2 SNEGSKA (reference sequence). CDR3 residues: CSANEGTPKHNEQFF. DNA for the CDR3: TGCAGTGCTAATGAGGGGACTCCCAAGCACAATGAGCAGTTCTTC.

This clonotype was observed a few times. CDR3 DNA sequence: TGTGCCAGCAGACTTAGCGGAGAAGAGACCCAGTACTTC. It is translated as CASRLSGEETQYF. The rearrangement links TRBV12-3 or TRBV12-4 to TRBJ2-5; tentative D call: TRBD2 (6 bases). V shed 6 bases and J shed 3 bases, with 11 bases lying between them. This CDR3 has 13 residues.

The V call is TRBV24-1, the J call TRBJ2-7, with D possibly matching TRBD1 (5 bases). Trimming pared 2 bases from V and 1 base from J, leaving 8 bases between. The CDR3 consists of 14 residues. The germline V gene has CDR1 KGHDR and CDR2 SFDVKD. This chain's CDR3 is CATSDSTVSYEQYF. In nucleotides, the CDR3 is TGTGCCACCAGTGATTCGACAGTGTCCTACGAGCAGTACTTC.

This clonotype was counted at least ten times. This CDR3 reads CASSQLTFLSSTDTQYF. In nucleotides, the CDR3 is TGCGCCAGCAGCCAACTGACCTTCCTTTCTAGCACAGATACGCAGTATTTT. V usage is TRBV4-1 and J usage is TRBJ2-3, with D uncertain. This CDR3 has 17 residues. V was pared by 2 bases and J by 0 bases, with 15 bases between. Germline loops: CDR1 MGHRA, CDR2 YSYEKL.

This chain uses TRBV5-1 with TRBJ1-2; D uncertain. The germline V gene has CDR1 SGHRS and CDR2 YFSETQ. V lost 0 bases and J 8 bases, leaving 17 bases between the germline ends. This CDR3 has 15 amino acids. The CDR3 spells CASSLASVLQQGYTF. DNA of the CDR3: TGCGCCAGCAGCTTGGCCTCGGTCCTCCAGCAAGGCTACACCTTC.

The chain carries TRBV20-1 and TRBJ1-2; 9 bases line up with TRBD1. The length of the CDR3 is 17 residues. V shed 1 base, J shed 8 bases, and the junction held 17 bases outside the gene matches. Germline V CDR1 and CDR2: DFQATT, SNEGSKA (reference sequence). In DNA, the CDR3 is TGCAGTGCTAGAGTAGTTGGGACAGGGCTGCTTTTGGGGGGCTACACCTTC. This gives the protein CSARVVGTGLLLGGYTF.

The chain combines TRBV3-1 with TRBJ2-1; 11 bases are shared with TRBD2. The V gene end was trimmed by 4 bases and the J gene end by 3 bases; junction bases not matched to a gene: 5. In germline, CDR1 is LGHDT, CDR2 YNNKEL (reference sequence). CDR3 length: 16 residues. The CDR3 sequence is CASSPRLAGFYNEQFF. CDR3 nucleotide sequence: TGTGCCAGCAGCCCCCGACTAGCGGGATTCTACAATGAGCAGTTCTTC.

The chain uses TRBV5-1 and TRBJ2-1, with 13 bases matching TRBD2. J was trimmed by 0 bases and V by 3 bases; bases with no gene match: 3. CDR1 is SGHRS and CDR2 is YFSETQ in the germline V gene. CDR3 length: 17 amino acids. As DNA, the CDR3 is TGCGCCAGCAGCTCGACTAGCGGGGGGAGCTCCTACAATGAGCAGTTCTTC. It codes for CASSSTSGGSSYNEQFF.

The V gene is TRBV9, the J gene TRBJ1-1, with D possibly TRBD1 on 5 matching bases. CDR3 length equals 17 residues. V lost 0 bases and J lost 1, with 16 bases in between. Germline V lookup: CDR1 SGDLS, CDR2 YYNGEE. This chain's CDR3 is CASSVESRAGENTEAFF. CDR3 in DNA: TGTGCCAGCAGCGTAGAATCCCGGGCGGGGGAGAACACTGAAGCTTTCTTT.

This clonotype was detected only a few times. The CDR3 DNA reads TGCGCCAGCAGCTTCCTAGCTAGCGGGGACCCGTCCGATGAGCAGTTCTTC. It codes for CASSFLASGDPSDEQFF. The V gene is TRBV5-1, the J gene TRBJ2-1; 9 nucleotides agree with TRBD2. The CDR3 contains 17 residues. J gave up 8 bases and V 2 bases, and 14 bases lay outside the gene matches. Germline V gene sequence: CDR1 SGHRS, CDR2 YFSETQ.

The chain joins TRBV5-1 to TRBJ2-7; 8 nucleotides match TRBD2. This CDR3 comprises 14 residues. The V gene end was trimmed by 4 bases and the J gene end by 5 bases; junction bases not matched to a gene: 8. Germline CDR1 reads SGHRS; CDR2 reads YFSETQ. The CDR3 protein is CASSPRGAGDEQYF. CDR3 in DNA: TGCGCCAGCAGCCCGCGGGGGGCCGGCGACGAGCAGTACTTC.

In DNA form, the CDR3 reads TGCAGTGCTAAGACTCCCGGGGGGACTGAAGCTTTCTTT. It is translated as CSAKTPGGTEAFF. The V gene is TRBV20-1, the J gene TRBJ1-1; TRBD1 might be the D (5 bases). The CDR3 spans 13 residues. CDR1 is DFQATT, CDR2 SNEGSKA, per germline (reference sequence). The V end lost 4 bases, the J end lost 5 bases, and 14 bases lay between the germline ends.

The chain employs TRBV27 and TRBJ1-2; tentatively, D is TRBD1 (6 bases). CDR3 size: 16 residues. V dropped 3 bases and J dropped 6 bases, with 20 bases sitting between them. Germline V lookup: CDR1 MNHEY, CDR2 SMNVEV (reference sequence). The CDR3 is CASSFLPQGIKDGYTF. The DNA for the CDR3 is TGTGCCAGCAGTTTCCTTCCCCAGGGGATTAAGGATGGCTACACCTTC.

This clonotype was detected a few times. The genes are TRBV2 and TRBJ2-3, with 7 positions matching TRBD2. Per the germline V gene, CDR1 is SNHLY and CDR2 is FYNNEI. This CDR3 has 15 residues. The ends lost 8 bases at V and 3 bases at J; junction bases unmatched: 11. This chain's CDR3 is CASRRSGEVTDTQYF. DNA for the CDR3: TGTGCCAGCCGGCGCAGCGGGGAGGTTACAGATACGCAGTATTTT. The whole variable domain, filled in from reference TRBV2 and TRBJ2-3, reads EPEVTQTPSHQVTQMGQEVILRCVPISNHLYFYWYRQILGQKVEFLVSFYNNEISEKSEIFDDQFSVERPDGSNFTLKIRSTKLEDSAMYFCASRRSGEVTDTQYFGPGTRLTVL.

There are many counts of this clonotype. The J gene is TRBJ2-7, the V gene TRBV4-2, with 7 bases aligning to TRBD2. CDR1 is LGHNA, CDR2 YNFKEQ, per germline. J was trimmed by 2 bases and V by 0 bases; bases with no gene match: 4. The CDR3 covers 15 residues. CDR3 sequence reads: CASSQDRGEPYEQYF. The CDR3 DNA follows: TGTGCCAGCAGCCAAGATCGGGGGGAACCCTACGAGCAGTACTTC.